This T cell receptor beta chain was identified in a study of T cell responses to AZD1222 COVID-19 vaccine. About the study: Researchers grouped second doses given at about 4 or about 12 weeks into one pool.

Comment on this clone: Its antigen remains unidentified.

Sequencing was performed with immunoSEQ multiplex PCR; in TCRdb, only in-frame clones are kept and a portion is missing. The table lists approximately 110,000 clones, about 85% of them singletons. Study outcomes and limitations: Among those given AZD1222, only 6 or 7 were seropositive at baseline. Unmutated regions of variants are reportedly targeted by nearly half of spike-specific TCRs. Spike-specific TCR breadth and depth rose after two AZD1222 doses.

The length of the CDR3 is 13 residues. The V end was cut by 8 bases, the J end by 2 bases, with 13 bases between. Germline V gives CDR1 MNHEY, CDR2 SMNVEV (reference sequence). The source of this sequence is an adult in good health. This chain connects TRBV27 to TRBJ2-7; possibly TRBD2 for D (5 bases). Sample: peripheral blood, taken on day 0 of AZD1222 vaccination. The CDR3 bases are TGTGCCAGCGGCCCCGGGATCCCCTACGAGCAGTACTTC. It encodes CASGPGIPYEQYF.